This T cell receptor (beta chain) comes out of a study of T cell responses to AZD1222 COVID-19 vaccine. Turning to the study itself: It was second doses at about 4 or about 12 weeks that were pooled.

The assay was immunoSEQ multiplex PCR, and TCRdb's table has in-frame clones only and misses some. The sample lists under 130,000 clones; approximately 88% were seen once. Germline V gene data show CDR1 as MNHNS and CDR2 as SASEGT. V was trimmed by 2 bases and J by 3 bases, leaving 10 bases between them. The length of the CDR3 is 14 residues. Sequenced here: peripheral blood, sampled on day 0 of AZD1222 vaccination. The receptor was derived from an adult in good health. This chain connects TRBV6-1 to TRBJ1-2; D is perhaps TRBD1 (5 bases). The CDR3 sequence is CASSERGSDYGYTF. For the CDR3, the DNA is TGTGCCAGCAGTGAAAGGGGCAGCGACTATGGCTACACCTTC.